This entry lists 26 T cell receptor beta chains sequenced from one sample in a study of Siglec-9 on CD8 T cells in melanoma. Data came from immunoSEQ multiplex PCR; TCRdb stores just in-frame clones and leaves some out. This sample carries around 35,000 clones, approximately 83% of them seen once, and the ten largest clones take approximately 1.7%. Source material: Siglec-9- CD8+ T cells sorted from blood. These receptors all stem from a human donor in good health.

J is TRBJ2-7 and V is TRBV7-9, with 7 positions matching TRBD1. CDR3 length equals 16 residues. V lost 5 bases and J lost 2; bases outside the gene matches: 12. The germline gives CDR1 SEHNR, CDR2 FQNEAQ (reference sequence). Here the CDR3 DNA reads TGTGCCAGCAGCAGAGACAGGGAAACTGTCACCTACGAGCAGTACTTC. Translating gives CASSRDRETVTYEQYF.

The chain links TRBV6-1 to TRBJ2-5, with 7 nucleotides matching TRBD1. This CDR3 is built from 15 residues. CDR1 MNHNS and CDR2 SASEGT come from the germline V gene. With V trimmed by 2 bases and J by 2 bases, 5 bases remained unmatched. The CDR3 DNA is TGTGCCAGCAGTGAAAGTTCAGGGGGACAAGAGACCCAGTACTTC. Encoded protein: CASSESSGGQETQYF.

This clone is categorized as medium-sized (0.01 to 0.1%). This rearrangement joins TRBV7-9 to TRBJ1-1; D gene ambiguous. The V and J ends lost 5 bases and 5 bases respectively, with 9 bases between them. Per germline, CDR1 SEHNR and CDR2 FQNEAQ (reference sequence). The CDR3 is 12 amino acids. The CDR3 sequence: CASSRGGTEAFF. Written as DNA, the CDR3 is TGTGCCAGCAGCCGAGGTGGAACTGAAGCTTTCTTT.

This chain joins TRBV28 and TRBJ2-7, with D tentatively TRBD1 (5 bases). The germline V gene has CDR1 MDHEN and CDR2 SYDVKM. The CDR3 loop spans 13 amino acids. Deletions cut 2 bases from V and 6 bases from J, with 11 bases between. The CDR3 DNA follows: TGTGCCAGCAGTTTACCAGGGTGGGGCGAGCAGTACTTC. Its protein product is CASSLPGWGEQYF.

This clone appeared a few times. This rearrangement joins TRBV2 to TRBJ1-1; 9 bases line up with TRBD1. Trimming removed 6 bases from V and 4 bases from J; junction bases left unmatched: 9. Germline V gene lookup returns CDR1 SNHLY and CDR2 FYNNEI. This CDR3 is built from 15 residues. CDR3 bases: TGTGCCAGCAGATGGATGACAGGGGGGATCACTGAAGCTTTCTTT. The encoded protein is CASRWMTGGITEAFF.

J is TRBJ1-3 and V is TRBV28; D gene unclear. The germline CDR1 and CDR2 sequences are MDHEN and SYDVKM. The V gene lost 1 base and the J gene lost 0 bases, with 7 bases spanning the gap. The CDR3 has 15 residues. The chain's CDR3 is CASSLSGNSGNTIYF. The CDR3 DNA sequence: TGTGCCAGCAGTTTATCCGGGAACTCTGGAAACACCATATATTTT.

This clone has just a few counts. The V call is TRBV29-1, the J call TRBJ1-1; perhaps TRBD1 as D (5 bases). The CDR3 consists of 12 residues. The V end was cut by 1 base, the J end by 4 bases, with 7 bases between. CDR1 is SQVTM, CDR2 ANQGSEA, per germline. The chain's CDR3 is CSVEGRGTEAFF. The CDR3, as DNA: TGCAGCGTTGAAGGTAGGGGCACTGAAGCTTTCTTT.

The CDR3 protein is CASSPPSDRGAETQYF. CDR3 bases: TGTGCCAGCAGTCCGCCCTCCGACAGGGGGGCAGAGACCCAGTACTTC. This chain connects TRBV28 to TRBJ2-5; 9 nucleotides match TRBD1. After removal of 5 bases from V and 4 bases from J, the junction contained 11 bases not matched to a gene. This CDR3 has 16 residues. In germline, CDR1 is MDHEN, CDR2 SYDVKM.

The V gene is TRBV5-1, the J gene TRBJ2-7; D perhaps matches TRBD2 (6 bases). CDR1 is SGHRS and CDR2 is YFSETQ in the germline V gene. V was cut by 2 bases and J by 4 bases, with 13 bases left in between. CDR3 length: 14 residues. The CDR3: CASSFRDGGYEQYF. The CDR3 DNA sequence: TGCGCCAGCAGCTTCCGGGACGGGGGATACGAGCAGTACTTC.

The chain has TRBV18 and TRBJ1-4; possible D gene TRBD1, 5 bases. CDR3 length: 14 amino acids. V lost 6 bases and J 5 bases, leaving 13 bases between the germline ends. Germline values: CDR1 KGHSH, CDR2 LQKENI. CDR3 DNA: TGTGCCAGCTCCGGATTTTGGGGGAATGAAAAACTGTTTTTT. Protein sequence: CASSGFWGNEKLFF.

The chain combines TRBV7-9 with TRBJ1-2; D uncertain. Germline V gene data show CDR1 as SEHNR and CDR2 as FQNEAQ (reference sequence). The CDR3 is 16 amino acids. V was trimmed by 1 base and J by 2 bases, leaving 14 bases between them. CDR3 protein: CASSLDLAEVNYGYTF. Written as DNA, the CDR3 is TGTGCCAGCAGCTTAGACTTAGCGGAGGTAAACTATGGCTACACCTTC.

This clone was observed a single time. The chain recombines TRBV19 with TRBJ1-4; 9 bases fit TRBD1. Germline CDR1 reads LNHDA; CDR2 reads SQIVND (reference sequence). The trim removed 2 bases at V and 4 bases at J, leaving 5 bases unmatched. The CDR3 totals 16 residues. CDR3 region: CASSIKGDRDNEKLFF. Written as DNA, the CDR3 is TGTGCCAGTAGTATAAAGGGGGACAGGGATAATGAAAAACTGTTTTTT.

The J gene is TRBJ2-2, the V gene TRBV5-6, with no clear D. Germline V lookup: CDR1 SGHDT, CDR2 YYEEEE. This CDR3 comprises 14 residues. Trimming pared 4 bases from V and 6 bases from J, leaving 13 bases between. The CDR3 loop reads CASSRDSRPGELFF. DNA for the CDR3: TGTGCCAGCAGCAGAGATTCACGGCCCGGGGAGCTGTTTTTT. Together with reference TRBV5-6 and TRBJ2-2, the CDR3 gives the full variable domain: DAGVTQSPTHLIKTRGQQVTLRCSPKSGHDTVSWYQQALGQGPQFIFQYYEEEERQRGNFPDRFSGHQFPNYSSELNVNALLLGDSALYLCASSRDSRPGELFFGEGSRLTVL.

The chain has TRBV28 and TRBJ1-1; D is uncertain. The germline V gene has CDR1 MDHEN and CDR2 SYDVKM. This CDR3 has 11 residues. Trimming cost V 3 bases and J 7 bases, with 6 bases left between them. The CDR3 DNA is TGTGCCAGCAGTTTCGGGAGTGAAGCTTTCTTT. Translated: CASSFGSEAFF. The full variable domain, completed using reference TRBV28 and TRBJ1-1, is DVKVTQSSRYLVKRTGEKVFLECVQDMDHENMFWYRQDPGLGLRLIYFSYDVKMKEKGDIPEGYSVSREKKERFSLILESASTNQTSMYLCASSFGSEAFFGQGTRLTVV.

J is TRBJ1-1 and V is TRBV4-1, with 7 bases fitting TRBD1. Germline V CDR1 and CDR2: MGHRA, YSYEKL. Losses at the gene ends were 1 base for V and 5 bases for J; bases not matched to a gene: 1. CDR3 length: 13 residues. The CDR3: CASSQGQGTEAFF. Written as DNA, the CDR3 is TGCGCCAGCAGCCAAGGACAGGGAACTGAAGCTTTCTTT.

The CDR3 loop reads CASSGSGLDTQYF. CDR3 in DNA: TGTGCCAGCAGTGGGTCGGGGTTAGATACGCAGTATTTT. The V and J genes are TRBV2 and TRBJ2-3; TRBD2 might be the D (5 bases). The germline V and J ends were trimmed by 4 bases and 5 bases, with 10 bases remaining between them. The germline CDR1 and CDR2 sequences are SNHLY and FYNNEI. This CDR3 is 13 amino acids long.

V is TRBV5-6 and J is TRBJ1-1; no firm D call. The CDR3 loop spans 11 amino acids. The V end was cut by 2 bases, the J end by 10 bases, with 9 bases between. The germline gives CDR1 SGHDT, CDR2 YYEEEE. The CDR3 spells CASSFGVSAFF. CDR3 DNA sequence: TGTGCCAGCAGCTTCGGGGTCTCAGCTTTCTTT.

This sequence joins TRBV7-9 and TRBJ2-5; D is possibly TRBD2 (5 bases). CDR1 SEHNR and CDR2 FQNEAQ come from the germline V gene (reference sequence). The CDR3 covers 15 residues. Deletions cut 0 bases from V and 1 base from J, with 9 bases between. The CDR3 here is CASSLARSGQETQYF. CDR3 nucleotides: TGTGCCAGCAGCTTAGCGCGGAGCGGCCAAGAGACCCAGTACTTC.

The chain joins TRBV6-6 to TRBJ2-3; 10 nucleotides agree with TRBD2. Germline V gene data show CDR1 as MNHNY and CDR2 as SVGAGI (reference sequence). Unmatched junction bases numbered 6, after V lost 5 bases and J lost 4 bases. The CDR3 extends over 15 amino acids. DNA for the CDR3: TGTGCCAGCAGTAGTTCTAGCGGGAGCCCAGATACGCAGTATTTT. This sequence encodes CASSSSSGSPDTQYF.

The chain combines TRBV7-2 with TRBJ1-1; no clear D. Germline V CDR1 and CDR2: SGHTA, FQGNSA. The length of the CDR3 is 14 residues. V lost 6 bases and J lost 0, with 11 bases in between. The CDR3 loop reads CASRTGLLNTEAFF. The CDR3, as DNA: TGTGCCAGCAGGACCGGGCTGCTGAACACTGAAGCTTTCTTT.

The chain joins TRBV6-6 to TRBJ2-7; TRBD1 agrees at 9 bases. Germline V gene lookup returns CDR1 MNHNY and CDR2 SVGAGI (reference sequence). The CDR3 runs 14 residues. V gave up 4 bases and J gave up 4 bases; unmatched junction bases: 5. CDR3 nucleotides: TGTGCCAGCAGTTCATGGGACAGGGTGTACGAGCAGTACTTC. Encoded protein: CASSSWDRVYEQYF.

The chain is built from TRBV6-5 and TRBJ2-1; 8 nucleotides line up with TRBD1. V trimming: 6 bases; J trimming: 9 bases; junction bases outside the gene matches: 4. The CDR3 has 12 amino acids. The germline V gene encodes CDR1 MNHEY and CDR2 SVGAGI. CDR3: CASSPTGVEQFF. The CDR3 DNA reads TGTGCCAGCAGCCCGACAGGGGTTGAGCAGTTCTTC.

The chain has TRBV29-1 and TRBJ2-1; either TRBD1 or TRBD2 may fit D (6 bases each). The CDR3 covers 12 residues. Germline V CDR1 and CDR2: SQVTM, ANQGSEA. Between the trimmed V and J ends, which lost 8 bases and 5 bases, there was a span of 13 bases. In DNA, the CDR3 is TGCAGCACCGAAGGGGGGCACAATGAGCAGTTCTTC. Amino acid sequence: CSTEGGHNEQFF.

CDR3 region: CASSLSSGIDIYNEQFF. The CDR3 DNA follows: TGTGCCAGCAGTTTATCGTCGGGAATAGATATCTACAATGAGCAGTTCTTC. The V call is TRBV27, the J call TRBJ2-1; D may be TRBD2 (5 bases). Germline loops: CDR1 MNHEY, CDR2 SMNVEV (reference sequence). The CDR3 has 17 residues. Trimming removed 0 bases at V and 3 bases at J, with 15 bases between.

The V gene is TRBV2, the J gene TRBJ2-4; D unclear. Germline V CDR1 and CDR2: SNHLY, FYNNEI. The CDR3 length is 13 residues. The germline V and J ends were trimmed by 10 bases and 0 bases, with 10 bases remaining between them. In DNA, the CDR3 is TGTGCCATCCTACTAAGAGCCAAAAACATTCAGTACTTC. Encoded protein: CAILLRAKNIQYF.

The V call is TRBV7-7, the J call TRBJ2-3; 10 bases align to TRBD2. This CDR3 has 13 residues. Per germline, CDR1 SSHAT and CDR2 FNYEAQ (reference sequence). CDR3 bases: TGTGCTGTAGCGGGGGGCCTTCGGGATACGCAGTATTTT. Its protein is CAVAGGLRDTQYF. Variable domain in full (rest from reference TRBV7-7 and TRBJ2-3): GAGVSQSPRYKVTKRGQDVTLRCDPISSHATLYWYQQALGQGPEFLTYFNYEAQPDKSGLPSDRFSAERPEGSISTLTIQRTEQRDSAMYRCAVAGGLRDTQYFGPGTRLTVL.